Shown below are 3 T cell receptor beta chains from a single sample sequenced in a study of molecular identifiers for immune sequencing clone quantification. TCRdb redid the calling of the PCR reads with MiXCR, one entry per CDR3 protein. The table includes 100,000 or so distinct CDR3 sequences, roughly a fifth detected once. Input material: naive CD8+ T cells from blood, with Jurkat cell RNA spiked in. Subset: FACS-sorted CD8+CD4-CCR7+CD45RA+ naive T cells. These receptors were obtained from a human donor in good health. Some libraries in this study had Jurkat cell RNA spiked in.

This clonotype was detected only a few times. The gene calls are TRBV20-1 and TRBJ2-1; 12 bases match TRBD2. CDR1 DFQATT and CDR2 SNEGSKA come from the germline V gene (reference sequence). The CDR3 extends over 18 amino acids. V was clipped by 5 bases and J by 4 bases; unmatched bases: 15. The CDR3 DNA reads as TGCAGTGCTTCCTCCCAAACGACTAGCGGGAGAGTGTACAATGAGCAGTTCTTC. Amino acids: CSASSQTTSGRVYNEQFF.

The chain carries TRBV5-3 and TRBJ2-7, with unresolved D. TRBV5-3 is flagged as an ORF with uncertain function. The CDR3 runs to 13 residues. The V gene lost 8 bases and the J gene lost 0 bases, with 12 bases spanning the gap. The CDR3 here is CASCLAPSYEQYF. DNA of the CDR3: TGTGCCAGCTGCTTGGCCCCCTCCTACGAGCAGTACTTC.

This clonotype has at least ten counts. The chain is built from TRBV5-5 and TRBJ2-7; D possibly corresponds to TRBD1 (6 bases). CDR3 length equals 15 residues. Germline lookup yields CDR1 SGHKS and CDR2 YYEKEE (reference sequence). V dropped 0 bases and J dropped 3 bases, with 13 bases sitting between them. The CDR3 bases are TGTGCCAGCAGCTTGGAGGCAGGGGCCCGCTACGAGCAGTACTTC. Translating it yields CASSLEAGARYEQYF.